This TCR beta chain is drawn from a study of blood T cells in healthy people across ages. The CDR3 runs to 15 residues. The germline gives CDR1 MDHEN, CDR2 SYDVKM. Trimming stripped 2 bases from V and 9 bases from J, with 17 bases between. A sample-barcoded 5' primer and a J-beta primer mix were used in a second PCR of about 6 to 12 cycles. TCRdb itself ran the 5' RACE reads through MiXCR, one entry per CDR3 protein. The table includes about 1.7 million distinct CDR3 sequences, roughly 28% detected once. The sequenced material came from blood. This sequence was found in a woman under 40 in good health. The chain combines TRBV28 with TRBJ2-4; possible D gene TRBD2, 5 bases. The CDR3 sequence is CASSLGGQSSTIQYF. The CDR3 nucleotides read TGTGCCAGCAGTTTAGGCGGGCAGTCGAGTACCATTCAGTACTTC.